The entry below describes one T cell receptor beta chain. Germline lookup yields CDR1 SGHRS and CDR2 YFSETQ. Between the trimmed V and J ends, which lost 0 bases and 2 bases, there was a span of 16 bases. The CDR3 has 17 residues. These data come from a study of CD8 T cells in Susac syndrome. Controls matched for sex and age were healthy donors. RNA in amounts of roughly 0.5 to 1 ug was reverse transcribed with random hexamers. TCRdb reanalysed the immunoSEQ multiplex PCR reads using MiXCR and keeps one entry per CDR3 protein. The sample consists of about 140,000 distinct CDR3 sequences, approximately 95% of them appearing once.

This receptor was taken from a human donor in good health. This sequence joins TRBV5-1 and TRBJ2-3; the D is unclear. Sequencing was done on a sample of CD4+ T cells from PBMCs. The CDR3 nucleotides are TGCGCCAGCAGCTTGGCCATAAGTACCGATGACACAGATACGCAGTATTTT. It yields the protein CASSLAISTDDTDTQYF. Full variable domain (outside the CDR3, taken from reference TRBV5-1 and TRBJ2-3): KAGVTQTPRYLIKTRGQQVTLSCSPISGHRSVSWYQQTPGQGLQFLFEYFSETQRNKGNFPGRFSGRQFSNSRSEMNVSTLELGDSALYLCASSLAISTDDTDTQYFGPGTRLTVL.